These T cell receptor beta chains were read from a single sample in a study of vaccination and CD4 T cells after COVID-19. TCRdb itself ran the PCR reads through MiXCR, one entry per CDR3 protein. This sample carries over 7,500 distinct CDR3 sequences, over 35% of them seen once, and the ten largest clones take about 35%. These receptors' targets are unknown. The sequenced sample was CD4+ T cells from blood, cultured in vitro. The receptors were sampled from a human donor in good health. Each CDR3 is given with its conserved first and last residue. A D gene is named only where the DNA matches it firmly. The size of a clone is reported for some rows only, either as once, few or many, or as a class for expanded clones.

D gene: -
CDR3 length: 16
V gene: TRBV6-2/TRBV6-3
J gene: TRBJ2-2
clone size: -
CDR3 protein: CASIRAGQFFTGELFF
CDR3 DNA: TGTGCCAGCATAAGGGCAGGGCAATTCTTCACCGGGGAGCTGTTTTTT

D gene: -
CDR3 length: 12
V gene: TRBV6-1
J gene: TRBJ1-2
clone size: -
CDR3 protein: CASTRGYYGYTF
CDR3 DNA: TGTGCCAGCACGAGGGGCTACTATGGCTACACCTTC

D gene: -
CDR3 length: 13
V gene: TRBV6-5
J gene: TRBJ1-5
clone size: -
CDR3 protein: CASSSHLGQPQHF
CDR3 DNA: TGTGCCAGCAGTTCTCATTTGGGCCAGCCCCAGCATTTT

D gene: -
CDR3 length: 13
V gene: TRBV24-1
J gene: TRBJ2-5
clone size: -
CDR3 protein: CATSDKRQETQYF
CDR3 DNA: TGTGCCACCAGTGATAAGCGGCAAGAGACCCAGTACTTC

D gene: -
CDR3 length: 15
V gene: TRBV7-3
J gene: TRBJ2-7
clone size: -
CDR3 protein: CASSLGSQGFYEQYF
CDR3 DNA: TGTGCCAGCAGCTTGGGATCCCAGGGGTTCTACGAGCAGTACTTC

D gene: -
CDR3 length: 14
V gene: TRBV6-2/TRBV6-3
J gene: TRBJ1-5
clone size: few
CDR3 protein: CASSYDSLNQPQHF
CDR3 DNA: TGTGCCAGCAGTTACGACAGTCTCAATCAGCCCCAGCATTTT

D gene: -
CDR3 length: 12
V gene: TRBV6-1
J gene: TRBJ1-3
clone size: -
CDR3 protein: CASTSDGNTIYF
CDR3 DNA: TGTGCCAGCACTTCCGATGGAAACACCATATATTTT